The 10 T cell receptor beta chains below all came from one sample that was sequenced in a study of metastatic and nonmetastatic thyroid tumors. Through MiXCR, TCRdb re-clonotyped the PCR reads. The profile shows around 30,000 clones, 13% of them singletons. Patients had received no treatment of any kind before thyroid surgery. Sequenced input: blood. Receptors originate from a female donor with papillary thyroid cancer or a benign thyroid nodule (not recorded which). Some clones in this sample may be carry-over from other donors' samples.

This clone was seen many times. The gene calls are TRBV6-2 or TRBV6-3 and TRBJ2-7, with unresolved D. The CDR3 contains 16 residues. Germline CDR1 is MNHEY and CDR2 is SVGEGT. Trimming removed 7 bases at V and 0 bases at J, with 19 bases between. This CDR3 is CASTYEYGSSSYEQYF. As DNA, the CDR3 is TGTGCCAGCACCTACGAGTACGGGTCGAGCTCCTACGAGCAGTACTTC.

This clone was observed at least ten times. The CDR3 sequence is CAKDAGRAETQYF. Written as DNA, the CDR3 is TGTGCCAAAGATGCCGGGAGAGCTGAGACCCAGTACTTC. The chain couples TRBV24-1 to TRBJ2-5, with D maybe TRBD2 (6 bases). Germline V lookup: CDR1 KGHDR, CDR2 SFDVKD. Trimming took off 11 bases at V and 5 bases at J, with 17 bases between the two ends. CDR3 size: 13 residues.

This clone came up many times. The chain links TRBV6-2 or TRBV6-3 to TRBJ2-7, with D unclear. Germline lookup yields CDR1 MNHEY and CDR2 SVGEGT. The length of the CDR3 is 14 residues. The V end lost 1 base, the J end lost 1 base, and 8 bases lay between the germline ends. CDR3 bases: TGTGCCAGCAGTTACTTAATGTCGTCCTACGAGCAGTACTTC. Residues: CASSYLMSSYEQYF.

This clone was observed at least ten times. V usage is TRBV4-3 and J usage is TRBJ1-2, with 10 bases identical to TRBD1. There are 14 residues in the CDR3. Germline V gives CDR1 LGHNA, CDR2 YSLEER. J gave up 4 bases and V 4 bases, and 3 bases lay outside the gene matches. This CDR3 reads CASSPDRGSYGYTF. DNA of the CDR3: TGCGCCAGCAGCCCGGACAGGGGGTCCTATGGCTACACCTTC.

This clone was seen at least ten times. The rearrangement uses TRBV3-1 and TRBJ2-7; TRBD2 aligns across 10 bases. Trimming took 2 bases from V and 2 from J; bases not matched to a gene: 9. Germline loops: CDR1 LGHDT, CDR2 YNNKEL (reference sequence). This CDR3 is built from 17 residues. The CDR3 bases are TGTGCCAGCAGCCAAATCCCTAGCGGGAGTTCTCCCTACGAGCAGTACTTC. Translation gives CASSQIPSGSSPYEQYF.

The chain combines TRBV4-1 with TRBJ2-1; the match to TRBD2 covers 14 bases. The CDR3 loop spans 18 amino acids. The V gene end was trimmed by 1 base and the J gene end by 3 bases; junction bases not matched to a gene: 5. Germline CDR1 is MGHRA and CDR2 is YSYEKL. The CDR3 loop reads CASSQGLAGGFGYNEQFF. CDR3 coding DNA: TGCGCCAGCAGCCAAGGACTAGCGGGAGGGTTTGGCTACAATGAGCAGTTCTTC.

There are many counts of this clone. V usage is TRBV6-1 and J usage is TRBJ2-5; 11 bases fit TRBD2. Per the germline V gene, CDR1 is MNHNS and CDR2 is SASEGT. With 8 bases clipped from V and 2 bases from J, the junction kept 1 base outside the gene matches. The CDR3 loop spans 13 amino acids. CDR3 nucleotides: TGTGCCAGCGGGACTAGCGGTCAAGAGACCCAGTACTTC. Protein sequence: CASGTSGQETQYF.

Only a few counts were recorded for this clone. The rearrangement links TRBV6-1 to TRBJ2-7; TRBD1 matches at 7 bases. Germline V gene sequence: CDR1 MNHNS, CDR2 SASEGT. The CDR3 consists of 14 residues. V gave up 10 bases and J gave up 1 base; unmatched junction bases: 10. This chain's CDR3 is CANRSRDRSYEQYV. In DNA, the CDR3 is TGTGCCAACAGGAGTCGGGACAGATCCTACGAGCAGTACGTC.

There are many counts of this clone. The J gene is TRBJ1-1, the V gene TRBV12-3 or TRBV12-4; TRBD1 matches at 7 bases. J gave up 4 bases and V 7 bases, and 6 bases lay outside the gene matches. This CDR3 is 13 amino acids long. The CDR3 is CASTATGVTEAFF. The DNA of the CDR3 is TGTGCCAGCACCGCTACAGGGGTCACTGAAGCTTTCTTT.

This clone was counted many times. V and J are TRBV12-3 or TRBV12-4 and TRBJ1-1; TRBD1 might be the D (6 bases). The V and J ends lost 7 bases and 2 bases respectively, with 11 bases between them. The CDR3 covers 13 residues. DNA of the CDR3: TGTGCCAGCAACAAGGGACATAACACTGAAGCTTTCTTT. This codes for CASNKGHNTEAFF.